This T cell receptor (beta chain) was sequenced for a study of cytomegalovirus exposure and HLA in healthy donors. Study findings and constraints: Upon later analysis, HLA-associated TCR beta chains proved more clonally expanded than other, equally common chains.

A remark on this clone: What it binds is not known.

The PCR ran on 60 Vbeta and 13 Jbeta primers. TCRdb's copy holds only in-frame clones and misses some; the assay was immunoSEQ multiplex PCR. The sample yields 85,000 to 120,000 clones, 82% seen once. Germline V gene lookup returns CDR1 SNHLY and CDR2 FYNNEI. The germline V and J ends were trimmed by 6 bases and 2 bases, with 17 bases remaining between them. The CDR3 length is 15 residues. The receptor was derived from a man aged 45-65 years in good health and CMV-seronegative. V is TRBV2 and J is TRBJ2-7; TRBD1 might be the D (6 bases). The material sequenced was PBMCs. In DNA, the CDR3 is TGTGCCAGCAGGGTTCTCGGGACACCAGCCTACGAGCAGTACTTC. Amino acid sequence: CASRVLGTPAYEQYF.